Below, 9 T cell receptor beta chains from the same sample are listed, as sequenced in a study of cytomegalovirus exposure and HLA in healthy donors. A multiplex PCR was run with 60 Vbeta primers and 13 Jbeta primers. Repertoires were generated with immunoSEQ multiplex PCR, while TCRdb's copy carries only in-frame clones and drops some. The sample lists over 150,000 clones; 60% to 80% were seen once. The sequencing input was PBMCs. The receptors stem from a man in his thirties or forties in good health and CMV-seropositive.

This rearrangement joins TRBV11-3 to TRBJ2-7, with D perhaps matching TRBD1 (6 bases). This CDR3 is built from 13 residues. Trimming took off 5 bases at V and 2 bases at J, with 10 bases between the two ends. Germline CDR1 SGHNT, CDR2 YENEEA. The CDR3 reads CASSLDSTYEQYF. CDR3 sequence (DNA): TGTGCCAGCAGCCTGGACAGTACCTACGAGCAGTACTTC.

This clone was detected only a few times. J is TRBJ2-7 and V is TRBV30, with TRBD1 as a possible D gene (6 bases). The CDR3 has 15 residues. V lost 4 bases to trimming and J lost 1 base, with 17 bases between them. Germline CDR1 is GTSNPN and CDR2 is SVGIG (reference sequence). Here the CDR3 reads CAWKRGRGSSYEQYF. DNA for the CDR3: TGTGCCTGGAAGAGGGGCAGGGGCTCTTCCTACGAGCAGTACTTC. Combining the CDR3 with reference TRBV30 and TRBJ2-7 gives the whole variable domain SQTIHQWPATLVQPVGSPLSLECTVEGTSNPNLYWYRQAAGRGLQLLFYSVGIGQISSEVPQNLSASRPQDRQFILSSKKLLLSDSGFYLCAWKRGRGSSYEQYFGPGTRLTVT.

Points on this clone: A junction boundary mismatches the germline segment, possibly from a read error. Distinct nucleotide sequences in the sample also encode this CDR3. V and J are TRBV5-4 and TRBJ2-2, with 10 positions matching TRBD1. The germline CDR1 and CDR2 sequences are SGHNT and YYREEE (reference sequence). The CDR3 loop spans 16 amino acids. CDR3 sequence reads: CASSSPGQGNAGELFF. Here the CDR3 DNA reads TGTGCCAGCAGCTCACCGGGACAGGGGAACGCCGGGGAGCTGTTTTTT.

V and J are TRBV19 and TRBJ1-5, with D maybe TRBD1 (5 bases). Germline CDR1 reads LNHDA; CDR2 reads SQIVND (reference sequence). V shed 5 bases and J shed 5 bases, with 16 bases lying between them. This CDR3 contains 15 residues. The CDR3 region is CASSSGSAGHQPQHF. In DNA form, the CDR3 reads TGTGCCAGTAGTTCAGGTTCGGCAGGGCATCAGCCCCAGCATTTT.

The rearrangement links TRBV7-9 to TRBJ2-7, with TRBD1 as a possible D gene (5 bases). The CDR3 is 14 amino acids. Looked up from germline, CDR1 is SEHNR and CDR2 is FQNEAQ (reference sequence). The V and J ends lost 5 bases and 2 bases respectively, with 13 bases between them. DNA of the CDR3: TGTGCCAGCAGCCAGACAGTTTCCCCCTACGAGCAGTACTTC. Residues: CASSQTVSPYEQYF. Looking up the rest from reference TRBV7-9 and TRBJ2-7 gives the full variable domain: DTGVSQNPRHKITKRGQNVTFRCDPISEHNRLYWYRQTLGQGPEFLTYFQNEAQLEKSRLLSDRFSAERPKGSFSTLEIQRTEQGDSAMYLCASSQTVSPYEQYFGPGTRLTVT.

The rearrangement joins TRBV11-3 to TRBJ2-3; 8 bases are shared with TRBD2. Germline lookup yields CDR1 SGHNT and CDR2 YENEEA. The CDR3 extends over 15 amino acids. Trimming at V came to 4 bases and at J to 6 bases, leaving 9 bases not matched to a gene. CDR3 bases: TGTGCCAGCAGCTCAGGGAATAGCGGGAAGGATACGCAGTATTTT. Translation gives CASSSGNSGKDTQYF.

J is TRBJ1-1 and V is TRBV11-2; tentatively, D is TRBD1 (5 bases). The V and J ends lost 0 bases and 5 bases respectively, with 10 bases between them. The CDR3 sequence is 14 residues long. Germline V gene data show CDR1 as SGHAT and CDR2 as FQNNGV. For the CDR3, the DNA is TGTGCCAGCAGCTTAGATGCAGGGCGGACTGAAGCTTTCTTT. Its translation is CASSLDAGRTEAFF.

V is TRBV6-5 and J is TRBJ1-5; D might be TRBD1 (5 bases). V shed 6 bases and J shed 3 bases, with 12 bases lying between them. Looked up from germline, CDR1 is MNHEY and CDR2 is SVGAGI. The CDR3 extends over 14 amino acids. DNA of the CDR3: TGTGCCAGCAGACACCAGGGAAACAATCAGCCCCAGCATTTT. Translation: CASRHQGNNQPQHF.

V gene TRBV4-1 combines with J gene TRBJ1-4, with a possible D match to TRBD1 (6 bases). With 4 bases removed from V and 3 bases from J, the gap between germline ends came to 15 bases. Germline V lookup: CDR1 MGHRA, CDR2 YSYEKL. The CDR3 is 16 residues long. The CDR3 nucleotides read TGCGCCAGCAGCCTGGTGGCGCAGGGGTCTAATGAAAAACTGTTTTTT. It translates to CASSLVAQGSNEKLFF.